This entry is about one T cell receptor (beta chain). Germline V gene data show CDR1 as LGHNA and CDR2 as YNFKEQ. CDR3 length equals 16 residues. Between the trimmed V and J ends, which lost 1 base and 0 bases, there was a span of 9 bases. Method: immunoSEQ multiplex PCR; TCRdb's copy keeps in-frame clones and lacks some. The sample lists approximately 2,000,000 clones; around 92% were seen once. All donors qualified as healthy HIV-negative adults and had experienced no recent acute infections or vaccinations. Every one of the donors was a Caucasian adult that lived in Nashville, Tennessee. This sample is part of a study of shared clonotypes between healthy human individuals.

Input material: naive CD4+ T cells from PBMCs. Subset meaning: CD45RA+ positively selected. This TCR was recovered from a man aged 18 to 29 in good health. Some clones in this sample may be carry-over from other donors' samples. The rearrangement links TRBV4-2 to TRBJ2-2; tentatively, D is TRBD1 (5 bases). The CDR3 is CASSQVKGSNTGELFF. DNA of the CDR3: TGTGCCAGCAGCCAAGTAAAGGGGTCGAACACCGGGGAGCTGTTTTTT.